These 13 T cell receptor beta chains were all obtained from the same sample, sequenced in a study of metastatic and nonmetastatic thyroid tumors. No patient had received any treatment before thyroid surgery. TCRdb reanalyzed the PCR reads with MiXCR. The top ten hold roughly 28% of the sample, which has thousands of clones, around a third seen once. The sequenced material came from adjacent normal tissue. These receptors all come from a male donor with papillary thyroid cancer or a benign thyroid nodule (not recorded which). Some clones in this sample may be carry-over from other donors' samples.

This CDR3 is CASSLYPRELQETQYF. DNA of the CDR3: TGTGCCAGCAGCTTATACCCCCGAGAGCTCCAAGAGACCCAGTACTTC. The chain uses TRBV11-2 and TRBJ2-5; D gene ambiguous. V lost 2 bases and J lost 1, with 14 bases in between. Looked up from germline, CDR1 is SGHAT and CDR2 is FQNNGV. CDR3 length equals 16 residues. The variable domain in full, with the rest retrieved from reference TRBV11-2 and TRBJ2-5, is EAGVAQSPRYKIIEKRQSVAFWCNPISGHATLYWYQQILGQGPKLLIQFQNNGVVDDSQLPKDRFSAERLKGVDSTLKIQPAKLEDSAVYLCASSLYPRELQETQYFGPGTRLLVL.

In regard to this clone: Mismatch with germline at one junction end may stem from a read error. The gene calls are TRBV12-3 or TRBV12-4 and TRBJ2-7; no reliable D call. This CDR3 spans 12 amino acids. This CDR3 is CAGSLNSYEQYF. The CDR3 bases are TGTGCCGGCAGTTTAAACTCCTACGAGCAGTACTTC.

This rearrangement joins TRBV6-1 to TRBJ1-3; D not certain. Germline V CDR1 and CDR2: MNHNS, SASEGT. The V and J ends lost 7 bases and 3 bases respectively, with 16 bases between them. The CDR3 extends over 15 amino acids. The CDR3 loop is CASKKKSGNGNTIYF. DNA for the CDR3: TGTGCCAGCAAAAAGAAGTCCGGAAATGGAAACACCATATATTTT.

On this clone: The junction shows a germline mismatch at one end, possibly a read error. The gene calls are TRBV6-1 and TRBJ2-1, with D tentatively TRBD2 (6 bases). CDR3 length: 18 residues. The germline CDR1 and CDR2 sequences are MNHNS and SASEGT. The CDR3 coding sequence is TGTTCCAGCAGTGAAAACAGCCTCCGGGCAACTCGGGGGAATGAGCAGTTCTTC. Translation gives CSSSENSLRATRGNEQFF.

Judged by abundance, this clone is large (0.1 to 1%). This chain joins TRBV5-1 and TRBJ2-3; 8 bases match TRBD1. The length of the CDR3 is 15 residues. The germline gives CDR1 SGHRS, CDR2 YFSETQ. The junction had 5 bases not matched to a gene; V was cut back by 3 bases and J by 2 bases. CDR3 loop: CASSSPGQDTDTQYF. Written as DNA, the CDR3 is TGCGCCAGCAGCTCTCCGGGACAGGACACAGATACGCAGTATTTT.

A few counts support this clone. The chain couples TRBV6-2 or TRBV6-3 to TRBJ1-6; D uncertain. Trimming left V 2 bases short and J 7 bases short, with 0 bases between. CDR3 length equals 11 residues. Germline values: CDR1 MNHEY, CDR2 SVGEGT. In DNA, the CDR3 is TGTGCCAGCAGTTACAATTCACCCCTCCACTTT. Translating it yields CASSYNSPLHF.

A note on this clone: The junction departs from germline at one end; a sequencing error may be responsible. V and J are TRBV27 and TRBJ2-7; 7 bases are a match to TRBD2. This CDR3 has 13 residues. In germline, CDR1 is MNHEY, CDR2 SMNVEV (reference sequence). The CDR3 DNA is TGTGCCAGTAGTACTAGCGCCCTCCACGAGCAGCACTTC. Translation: CASSTSALHEQHF.

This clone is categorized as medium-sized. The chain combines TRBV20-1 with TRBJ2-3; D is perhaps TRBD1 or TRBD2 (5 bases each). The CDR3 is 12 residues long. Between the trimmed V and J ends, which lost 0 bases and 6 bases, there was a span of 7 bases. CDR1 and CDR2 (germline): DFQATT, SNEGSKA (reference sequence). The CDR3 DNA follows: TGCAGTGCTAGAGATTGGGACGATACGCAGTATTTT. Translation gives CSARDWDDTQYF.

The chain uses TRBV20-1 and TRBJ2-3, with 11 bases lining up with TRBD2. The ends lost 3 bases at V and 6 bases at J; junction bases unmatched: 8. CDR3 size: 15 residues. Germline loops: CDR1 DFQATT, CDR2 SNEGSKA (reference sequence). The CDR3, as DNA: TGCAGTGCTAGGATGACTAGCGGGATTGCGGATACGCAGTATTTT. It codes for CSARMTSGIADTQYF.

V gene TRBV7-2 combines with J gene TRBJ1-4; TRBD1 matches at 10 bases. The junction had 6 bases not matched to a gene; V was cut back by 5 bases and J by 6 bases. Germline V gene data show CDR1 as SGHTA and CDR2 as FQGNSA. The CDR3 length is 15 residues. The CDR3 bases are TGTGCCAGCAGCCCAGTCGGGACAGGGGATGAAAAACTGTTTTTT. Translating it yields CASSPVGTGDEKLFF.

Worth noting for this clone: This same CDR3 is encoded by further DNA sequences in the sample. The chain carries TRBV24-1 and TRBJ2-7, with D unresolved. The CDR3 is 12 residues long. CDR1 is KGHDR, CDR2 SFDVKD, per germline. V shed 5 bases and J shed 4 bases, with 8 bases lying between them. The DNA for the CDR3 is TGTGCCACCAGTGCCCAAGGGTACGAGCAGTACTTC. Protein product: CATSAQGYEQYF.

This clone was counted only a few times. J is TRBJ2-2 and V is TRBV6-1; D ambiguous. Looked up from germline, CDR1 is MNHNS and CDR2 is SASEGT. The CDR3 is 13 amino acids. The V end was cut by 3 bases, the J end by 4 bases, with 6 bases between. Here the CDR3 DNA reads TGTGCCAGCAGTGACCCTAGCACCGGGGAGCTGTTTTTT. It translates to CASSDPSTGELFF.

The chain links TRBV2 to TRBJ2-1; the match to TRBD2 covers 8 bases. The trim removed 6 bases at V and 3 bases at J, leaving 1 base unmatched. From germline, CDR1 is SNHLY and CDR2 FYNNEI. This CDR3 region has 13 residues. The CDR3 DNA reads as TGTGCCAGCAGACTAGCGGTCTACAATGAGCAGTTCTTC. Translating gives CASRLAVYNEQFF.